This TCR beta chain was captured in a study of identical twins. TCRdb re-called the 5' RACE reads with MiXCR, one entry per CDR3 protein. The table includes approximately 1.8 million distinct CDR3 sequences, roughly a third detected once. Sample: cord blood. The receptor was isolated from a newborn girl in good health.

The DNA of the CDR3 is TGTGCCAGCAGCCAGGGCCAAAGCTCCTACAATGAGCAGTACTTC. Translation gives CASSQGQSSYNEQYF. V and J are TRBV3-1 and TRBJ2-1; D is unresolved. The end of the DNA aligns better with TRBJ2-7, so the J call may be wrong. The germline CDR1 and CDR2 sequences are LGHDT and YNNKEL (reference sequence). CDR3 size: 15 residues.